This TCR beta chain is drawn from a study of T-cell memory formation after mild COVID-19. CDR1 is DFQATT, CDR2 SNEGSKA, per germline (reference sequence). This CDR3 has 15 amino acids. V trimming: 5 bases; J trimming: 3 bases; junction bases outside the gene matches: 7. From the 5' RACE reads, TCRdb called clonotypes with MiXCR, one entry per CDR3 protein. The table has about 110,000 distinct CDR3 sequences, about 20% seen once; the top ten hold 40% to 50%. The sample comprised PBMCs or a T cell subset sorted from them (not recorded which). The source is a man between 18 and 29 years old who had mild COVID-19 (a few samples of this study predate the infection). Cell type and time point are not known. V and J are TRBV20-1 and TRBJ2-2; 9 nucleotides agree with TRBD2. CDR3 nucleotide sequence: TGCAGTGCTTCCCAAGCGGGGGGTTACACCGGGGAGCTGTTTTTT. This sequence encodes CSASQAGGYTGELFF.